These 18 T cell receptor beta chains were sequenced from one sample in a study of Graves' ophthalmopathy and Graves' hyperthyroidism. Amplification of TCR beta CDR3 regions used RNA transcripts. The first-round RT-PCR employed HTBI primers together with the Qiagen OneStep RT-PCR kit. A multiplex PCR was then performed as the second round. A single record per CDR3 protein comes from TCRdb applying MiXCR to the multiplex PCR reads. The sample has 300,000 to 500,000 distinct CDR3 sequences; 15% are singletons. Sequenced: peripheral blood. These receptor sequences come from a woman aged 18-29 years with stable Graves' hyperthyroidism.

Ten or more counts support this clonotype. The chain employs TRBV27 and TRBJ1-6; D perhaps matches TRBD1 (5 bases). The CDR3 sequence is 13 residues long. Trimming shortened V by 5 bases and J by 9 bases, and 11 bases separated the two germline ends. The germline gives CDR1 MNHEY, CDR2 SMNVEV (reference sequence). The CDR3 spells CASSPAGGSPLHF. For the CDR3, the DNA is TGTGCCAGCAGTCCCGCGGGGGGTTCACCCCTCCACTTT.

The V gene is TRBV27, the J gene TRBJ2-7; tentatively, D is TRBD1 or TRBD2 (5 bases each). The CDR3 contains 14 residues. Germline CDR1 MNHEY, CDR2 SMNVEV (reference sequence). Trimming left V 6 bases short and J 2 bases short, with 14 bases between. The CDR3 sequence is CASSFRGVTYEQYF. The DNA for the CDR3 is TGTGCCAGCAGCTTTCGAGGGGTAACCTACGAGCAGTACTTC.

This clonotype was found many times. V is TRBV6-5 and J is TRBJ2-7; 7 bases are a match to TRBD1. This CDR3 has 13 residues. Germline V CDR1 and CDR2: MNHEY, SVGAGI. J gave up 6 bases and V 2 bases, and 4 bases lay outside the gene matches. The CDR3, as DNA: TGTGCCAGCAGTTACAGGGGGCCGGGCGAGCAGTACTTC. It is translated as CASSYRGPGEQYF.

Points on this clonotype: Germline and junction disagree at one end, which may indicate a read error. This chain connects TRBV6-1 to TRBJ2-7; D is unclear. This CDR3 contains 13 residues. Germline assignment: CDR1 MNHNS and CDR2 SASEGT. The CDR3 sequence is CASETVRSYDQYF. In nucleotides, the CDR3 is TGTGCCAGCGAAACCGTCAGGTCCTACGATCAGTACTTC.

CDR3 nucleotides: TGTGCCAGCAGCTTAATCGGCCACAAGGTCCCCACTGAAGCTTTCTTT. It yields the protein CASSLIGHKVPTEAFF. The J gene is TRBJ1-1, the V gene TRBV7-3; D ambiguous. Germline V gives CDR1 SGHTA, CDR2 FQGTGA. The CDR3 length is 16 residues. The ends were cut back, 1 base at V and 4 bases at J, with 16 bases in the middle.

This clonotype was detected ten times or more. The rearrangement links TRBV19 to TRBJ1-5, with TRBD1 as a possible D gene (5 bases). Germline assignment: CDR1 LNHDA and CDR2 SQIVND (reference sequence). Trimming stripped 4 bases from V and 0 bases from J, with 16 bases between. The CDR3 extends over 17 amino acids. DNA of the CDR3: TGTGCCAGTAGTACCTACACAGGACCATTTAGCAATCAGCCCCAGCATTTT. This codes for CASSTYTGPFSNQPQHF.

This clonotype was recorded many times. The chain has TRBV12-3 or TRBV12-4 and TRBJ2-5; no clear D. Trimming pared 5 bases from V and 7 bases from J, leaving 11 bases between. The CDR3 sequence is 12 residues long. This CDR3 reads CASSDTPGTQYF. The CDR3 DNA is TGTGCCAGCAGTGACACTCCGGGGACCCAGTACTTC.

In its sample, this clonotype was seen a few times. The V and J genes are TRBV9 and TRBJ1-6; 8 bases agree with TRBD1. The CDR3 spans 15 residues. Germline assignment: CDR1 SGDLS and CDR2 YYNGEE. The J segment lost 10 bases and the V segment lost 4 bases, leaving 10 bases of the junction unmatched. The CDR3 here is CASSFRDRRGSPLHF. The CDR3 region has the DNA TGTGCCAGCAGCTTCCGGGACAGGAGGGGATCACCCCTCCACTTT.

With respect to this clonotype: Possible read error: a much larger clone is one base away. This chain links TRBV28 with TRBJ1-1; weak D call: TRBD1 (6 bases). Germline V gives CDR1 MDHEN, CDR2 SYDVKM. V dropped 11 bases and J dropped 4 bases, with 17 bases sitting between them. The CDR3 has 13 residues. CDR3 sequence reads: CAGSEGGVTEAFF. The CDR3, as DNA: TGTGCCGGCTCCGAGGGGGGTGTCACTGAAGCTTTCTTT.

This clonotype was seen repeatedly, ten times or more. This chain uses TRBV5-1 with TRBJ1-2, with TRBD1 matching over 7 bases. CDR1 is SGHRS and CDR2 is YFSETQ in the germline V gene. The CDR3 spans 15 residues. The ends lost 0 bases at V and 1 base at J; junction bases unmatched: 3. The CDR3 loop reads CASSLVTGINYGYTF. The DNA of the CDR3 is TGCGCCAGCAGCTTGGTGACAGGGATTAACTATGGCTACACCTTC. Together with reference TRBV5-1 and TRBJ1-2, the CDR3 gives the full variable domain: KAGVTQTPRYLIKTRGQQVTLSCSPISGHRSVSWYQQTPGQGLQFLFEYFSETQRNKGNFPGRFSGRQFSNSRSEMNVSTLELGDSALYLCASSLVTGINYGYTFGSGTRLTVV.

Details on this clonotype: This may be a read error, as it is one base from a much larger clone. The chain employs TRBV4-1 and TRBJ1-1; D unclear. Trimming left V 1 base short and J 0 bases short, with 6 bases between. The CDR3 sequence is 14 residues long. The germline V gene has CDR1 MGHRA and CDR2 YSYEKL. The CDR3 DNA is TGCGCCAGCAGCCAAGTTGGGTTGAACACTGAAGCTTTCTTT. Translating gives CASSQVGLNTEAFF.

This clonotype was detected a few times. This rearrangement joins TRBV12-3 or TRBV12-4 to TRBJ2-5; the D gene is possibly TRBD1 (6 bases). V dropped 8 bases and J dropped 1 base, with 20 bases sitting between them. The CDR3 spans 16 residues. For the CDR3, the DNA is TGTGCCAGCGGGGGCTGGGCAGACATGTCCCAAGAGACCCAGTACTTC. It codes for CASGGWADMSQETQYF.

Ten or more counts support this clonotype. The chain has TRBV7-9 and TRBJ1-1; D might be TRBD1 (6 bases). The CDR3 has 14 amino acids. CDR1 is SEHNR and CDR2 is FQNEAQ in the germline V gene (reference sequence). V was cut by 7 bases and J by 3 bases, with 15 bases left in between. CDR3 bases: TGTGCCAGCATCCTAGGGGGAAGGGACACTGAAGCTTTCTTT. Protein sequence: CASILGGRDTEAFF.

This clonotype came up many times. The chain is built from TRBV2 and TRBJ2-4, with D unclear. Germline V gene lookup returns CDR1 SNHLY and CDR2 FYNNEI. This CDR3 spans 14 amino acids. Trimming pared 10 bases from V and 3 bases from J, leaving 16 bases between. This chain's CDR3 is CATIDSGGKNIQYF. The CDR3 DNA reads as TGTGCCACCATTGACTCGGGTGGCAAAAACATTCAGTACTTC.

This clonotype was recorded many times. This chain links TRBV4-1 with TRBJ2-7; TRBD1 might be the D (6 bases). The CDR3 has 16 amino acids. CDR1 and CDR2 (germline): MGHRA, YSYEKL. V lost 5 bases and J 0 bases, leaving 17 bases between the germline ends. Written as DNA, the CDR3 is TGCGCCAGCAGCGGTCCCGGGACAACGAGCTCCTACGAGCAGTACTTC. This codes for CASSGPGTTSSYEQYF.

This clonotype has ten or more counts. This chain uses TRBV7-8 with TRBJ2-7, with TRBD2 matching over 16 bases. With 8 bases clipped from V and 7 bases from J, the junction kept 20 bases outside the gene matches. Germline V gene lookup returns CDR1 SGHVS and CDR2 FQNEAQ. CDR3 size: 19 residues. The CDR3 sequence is CASLGQGLAGGPGPGEQYF. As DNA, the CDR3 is TGTGCCAGCTTAGGGCAGGGACTAGCGGGGGGGCCGGGTCCTGGAGAGCAGTACTTC. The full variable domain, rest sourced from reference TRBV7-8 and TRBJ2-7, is GAGVSQSPRYKVAKRGQDVALRCDPISGHVSLFWYQQALGQGPEFLTYFQNEAQLDKSGLPSDRFFAERPEGSVSTLKIQRTQQEDSAVYLCASLGQGLAGGPGPGEQYFGPGTRLTVT.

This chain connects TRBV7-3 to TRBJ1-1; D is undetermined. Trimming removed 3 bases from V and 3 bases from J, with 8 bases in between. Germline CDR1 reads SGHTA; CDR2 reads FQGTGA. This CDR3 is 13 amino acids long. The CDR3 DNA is TGTGCCAGCAGCTTCGGTGCGGACACTGAAGCTTTCTTT. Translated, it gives CASSFGADTEAFF.

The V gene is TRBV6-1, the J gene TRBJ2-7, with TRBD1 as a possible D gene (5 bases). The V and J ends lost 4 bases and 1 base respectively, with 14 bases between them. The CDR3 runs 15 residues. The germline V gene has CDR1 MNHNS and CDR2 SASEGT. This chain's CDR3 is CASSGQRQPSYEQYF. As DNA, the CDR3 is TGTGCCAGCAGTGGGCAACGACAGCCTTCCTACGAGCAGTACTTC.